This T cell receptor beta chain was found in a study of T cell clonotyping in hematopoietic cell transplantation. Study-level points and caveats: Recipient TCR diversity dropped after transplant; expanded clonotypes rose from day 30 to 180. Few recipient clonotypes overlapped donors; over 97% were de novo at given depth. CD4 and CD8 repertoire contributions could not be separated without sorting.

Samples: about 28 days before transplant, then days 30, 100 and 180 after. The repertoire was sequenced with immunoSEQ multiplex PCR; TCRdb's copy has only in-frame clones and lacks some. The data hold over 10,000 clones, with about 79% observed a single time. Concerning this clone itself: Its specificity is not known.

The CDR3 extends over 15 amino acids. The V end lost 6 bases, the J end lost 2 bases, and 13 bases lay between the germline ends. Germline V gene lookup returns CDR1 MDHEN and CDR2 SYDVKM. This chain joins TRBV28 and TRBJ2-2, with D tentatively TRBD1 or TRBD2 (5 bases each). The clonotype was recovered from a female patient in her 40s who had an allogeneic stem cell transplant from a related donor, so T cells may come from the graft donor. Some clones in this sample may be carry-over from other donors' samples. Sequenced material: PBMCs, taken 100 days after allogeneic stem cell transplant. CDR3: CASSPWGTNTGELFF. The DNA of the CDR3 is TGTGCCAGCAGCCCGTGGGGGACCAACACCGGGGAGCTGTTTTTT.